The 26 T cell receptor beta chains below come from one sample, sequenced in a study of shared clonotypes between healthy human individuals. The assay was immunoSEQ multiplex PCR, and TCRdb's table has in-frame clones only and misses some. This table has some 2,100,000 clones, roughly 91% appearing once. Naivety among CD8 cells was defined by CD45RO negativity and positive CCR7 selection, thereby excluding terminally differentiated effector memory CD45RA+ cells. The sequenced material came from naive CD8+ T cells from PBMCs. These receptor sequences come from a man aged 18 to 29 in good health. Some clones in this sample may be carry-over from other donors' samples.

The chain recombines TRBV7-9 with TRBJ1-1, with D perhaps matching TRBD1 (6 bases). Germline V gene sequence: CDR1 SEHNR, CDR2 FQNEAQ (reference sequence). CDR3 size: 14 residues. V was cut by 5 bases and J by 4 bases, with 14 bases left in between. CDR3 nucleotide sequence: TGTGCCAGCAGCCAACCCGACAGGAGCACTGAAGCTTTCTTT. Translating it yields CASSQPDRSTEAFF. Looking up the rest from reference TRBV7-9 and TRBJ1-1 gives the full variable domain: DTGVSQNPRHKITKRGQNVTFRCDPISEHNRLYWYRQTLGQGPEFLTYFQNEAQLEKSRLLSDRFSAERPKGSFSTLEIQRTEQGDSAMYLCASSQPDRSTEAFFGQGTRLTVV.

This chain connects TRBV18 to TRBJ2-7; 7 bases are shared with TRBD1. Germline V gives CDR1 KGHSH, CDR2 LQKENI. V trimming: 2 bases; J trimming: 2 bases; junction bases outside the gene matches: 9. The CDR3 sequence is 16 residues long. The CDR3 DNA follows: TGTGCCAGCTCACCAACAGACAGGGTTAGGCCCTACGAGCAGTACTTC. The encoded protein is CASSPTDRVRPYEQYF.

The gene calls are TRBV9 and TRBJ2-7; TRBD1 matches at 10 bases. Trimming took 0 bases from V and 4 from J; bases not matched to a gene: 7. This CDR3 contains 16 residues. CDR1 is SGDLS and CDR2 is YYNGEE in the germline V gene. The DNA of the CDR3 is TGTGCCAGCAGCGTAGGGAAGGGACAGGGGTTATACGAGCAGTACTTC. It yields the protein CASSVGKGQGLYEQYF.

The gene calls are TRBV9 and TRBJ2-7; perhaps TRBD1 as D (5 bases). The CDR3 contains 14 residues. Germline CDR1 reads SGDLS; CDR2 reads YYNGEE. V was trimmed by 3 bases and J by 3 bases, leaving 13 bases between them. CDR3: CASSATGLRYEQYF. The CDR3, as DNA: TGTGCCAGCAGCGCTACAGGTTTGCGCTACGAGCAGTACTTC. Complete variable domain (other parts from reference TRBV9 and TRBJ2-7): DSGVTQTPKHLITATGQRVTLRCSPRSGDLSVYWYQQSLDQGLQFLIQYYNGEERAKGNILERFSAQQFPDLHSELNLSSLELGDSALYFCASSATGLRYEQYFGPGTRLTVT.

The chain has TRBV5-1 and TRBJ2-1; 10 bases map to TRBD2. Trimming cost V 0 bases and J 4 bases; bases outside gene matches: 4. The CDR3 runs to 16 residues. Germline-derived CDR1 and CDR2 are SGHRS and YFSETQ. CDR3 bases: TGCGCCAGCAGCTTGGTGCTAGCGGGAGCGTACAATGAGCAGTTCTTC. It is translated as CASSLVLAGAYNEQFF.

CDR3 coding DNA: TGTGCCAGCAGCTTGGAGACAGGGCCTGGGGGCTACACCTTC. Translated, it gives CASSLETGPGGYTF. This sequence joins TRBV5-5 and TRBJ1-2; 7 positions match TRBD1. V trimming: 0 bases; J trimming: 8 bases; junction bases outside the gene matches: 7. The CDR3 has 14 residues. Germline CDR1 SGHKS, CDR2 YYEKEE (reference sequence).

This chain links TRBV6-1 with TRBJ1-4; a weak D match, TRBD1 (6 bases). CDR1 is MNHNS and CDR2 is SASEGT in the germline V gene. The length of the CDR3 is 15 residues. The ends were cut back, 5 bases at V and 3 bases at J, with 13 bases in the middle. In DNA, the CDR3 is TGTGCCAGCAGTTTTACAGGGCTAGCTAATGAAAAACTGTTTTTT. Amino acids: CASSFTGLANEKLFF.

The V call is TRBV28, the J call TRBJ2-7, with D possibly TRBD2 on 5 matching bases. The CDR3 loop spans 14 amino acids. The V gene lost 3 bases and the J gene lost 2 bases, with 11 bases spanning the gap. Germline loops: CDR1 MDHEN, CDR2 SYDVKM. The CDR3 DNA is TGTGCCAGCAGTTTTTACGACTATACCTACGAGCAGTACTTC. Its protein is CASSFYDYTYEQYF.

CDR3 sequence reads: CASSLLARSNTDTQYF. The CDR3, as DNA: TGTGCCAGCAGTTTACTGGCCAGGTCAAACACAGATACGCAGTATTTT. This chain joins TRBV28 and TRBJ2-3; D is unclear. V lost 2 bases and J 2 bases, leaving 14 bases between the germline ends. The CDR3 contains 16 residues. In germline, CDR1 is MDHEN, CDR2 SYDVKM.

The V gene is TRBV19, the J gene TRBJ2-1; D unclear. Germline V gene lookup returns CDR1 LNHDA and CDR2 SQIVND (reference sequence). This CDR3 has 14 amino acids. V lost 3 bases to trimming and J lost 5 bases, with 11 bases between them. The CDR3 sequence: CASSIFRPDNEQFF. CDR3 nucleotides: TGTGCCAGTAGTATTTTCAGGCCTGACAATGAGCAGTTCTTC.

The gene calls are TRBV4-3 and TRBJ2-3; a possible D gene is TRBD1 (5 bases). The CDR3 spans 16 residues. The germline V gene encodes CDR1 LGHNA and CDR2 YSLEER. Trimming removed 2 bases from V and 2 bases from J, with 14 bases in between. The CDR3 nucleotides read TGCGCCAGCAGCCAAAGGCTCAAGGGGAACACAGATACGCAGTATTTT. Translated, it gives CASSQRLKGNTDTQYF.

The chain carries TRBV6-6 and TRBJ2-3; either TRBD1 or TRBD2 may fit D (5 bases each). CDR1 and CDR2 from the germline V gene are MNHNY and SVGAGI (reference sequence). This CDR3 is built from 16 residues. Trimming took 2 bases from V and 0 from J, leaving 12 bases between them. CDR3 nucleotides: TGTGCCAGCAGTTACACTGGGACCCCGAGCACAGATACGCAGTATTTT. Amino acids: CASSYTGTPSTDTQYF.

For this clone: The same CDR3 also results from other DNA sequences found in this sample. This sequence joins TRBV7-9 and TRBJ2-7; no reliable D call. V was shortened by 5 bases and J by 0 bases, with 8 bases between the two germline ends. Germline V gene data show CDR1 as SEHNR and CDR2 as FQNEAQ (reference sequence). The CDR3 length is 13 residues. In DNA, the CDR3 is TGTGCCAGCAGCGCCGACACCTCCTACGAGCAGTACTTC. It encodes CASSADTSYEQYF.

This clone was found once. V and J are TRBV27 and TRBJ2-7, with no clear D. CDR3 length equals 13 residues. The V gene's germline CDR1 is MNHEY and CDR2 SMNVEV (reference sequence). V was trimmed by 3 bases and J by 2 bases, leaving 8 bases between them. CDR3: CASSLRPTYEQYF. The DNA of the CDR3 is TGTGCCAGCAGTTTGAGGCCTACCTACGAGCAGTACTTC.

The gene calls are TRBV7-9 and TRBJ1-1; D remains ambiguous. The ends were cut back, 5 bases at V and 4 bases at J, with 8 bases in the middle. The CDR3 extends over 12 amino acids. Per the germline V gene, CDR1 is SEHNR and CDR2 is FQNEAQ (reference sequence). The CDR3 spells CASSNPLTEAFF. CDR3 DNA sequence: TGTGCCAGCAGCAACCCCCTCACTGAAGCTTTCTTT.

The V call is TRBV28, the J call TRBJ2-7; 9 bases agree with TRBD1. Germline lookup yields CDR1 MDHEN and CDR2 SYDVKM. V dropped 10 bases and J dropped 7; count of bases not matched to a gene: 11. CDR3 length: 13 amino acids. Here the CDR3 reads CATAGTGPREQYF. For the CDR3, the DNA is TGTGCCACCGCCGGGACAGGGCCTAGGGAGCAGTACTTC.

The V call is TRBV6-1, the J call TRBJ1-3; the D is unclear. Between the trimmed V and J ends, which lost 2 bases and 0 bases, there was a span of 11 bases. CDR3 length: 16 residues. Germline CDR1 reads MNHNS; CDR2 reads SASEGT. The CDR3 DNA sequence: TGTGCCAGCAGTGAACTCCTCCAGAGCTCTGGAAACACCATATATTTT. This translates into CASSELLQSSGNTIYF.

The rearrangement joins TRBV7-9 to TRBJ2-3; 9 nucleotides line up with TRBD2. The CDR3 covers 15 residues. CDR1 is SEHNR and CDR2 is FQNEAQ in the germline V gene (reference sequence). V was pared by 5 bases and J by 6 bases, with 9 bases of the junction left unmatched. CDR3 loop: CASSPTSGALDTQYF. The CDR3 DNA is TGTGCCAGCAGCCCGACTAGCGGAGCCCTGGATACGCAGTATTTT.

As concerns this clone: The sample has other DNA sequences that encode this CDR3 too. The chain links TRBV5-6 to TRBJ2-7; maybe TRBD1 (5 bases). Looked up from germline, CDR1 is SGHDT and CDR2 is YYEEEE. V lost 1 base and J lost 6, with 8 bases in between. The CDR3 has 12 residues. CDR3 residues: CASSLTGAEQYF. In DNA, the CDR3 is TGTGCCAGCAGCTTGACAGGTGCCGAGCAGTACTTC.

The rearrangement joins TRBV9 to TRBJ2-5; 7 positions agree with TRBD1. The germline CDR1 and CDR2 sequences are SGDLS and YYNGEE. The CDR3 runs to 16 residues. The V segment lost 4 bases and the J segment 5 bases; nucleotides outside the gene matches: 14. CDR3 region: CASSPSQGGRRETQYF. The DNA of the CDR3 is TGTGCCAGCAGCCCCTCCCAAGGGGGCCGGAGGGAGACCCAGTACTTC.

The J gene is TRBJ2-1, the V gene TRBV7-9; either TRBD1 or TRBD2 may fit D (5 bases each). V was cut by 4 bases and J by 6 bases, with 22 bases left in between. Germline V gene sequence: CDR1 SEHNR, CDR2 FQNEAQ (reference sequence). The CDR3 contains 17 residues. The CDR3 nucleotides are TGTGCCAGCAGCTCCACTAGATTGGGGATGGGGCCCAATGAGCAGTTCTTC. This translates into CASSSTRLGMGPNEQFF.

Notes on this clone: The same CDR3 arises from other DNA sequences in this sample as well. This chain joins TRBV5-6 and TRBJ2-7; possible D gene TRBD2, 7 bases. The germline CDR1 and CDR2 sequences are SGHDT and YYEEEE. The CDR3 spans 13 residues. V lost 3 bases, J lost 3 bases, and 10 bases lay in between. The CDR3 DNA is TGTGCCAGCAGCTGGGGGGGACACTACGAGCAGTACTTC. Translation gives CASSWGGHYEQYF. The complete variable domain, with remaining parts taken from reference TRBV5-6 and TRBJ2-7, reads DAGVTQSPTHLIKTRGQQVTLRCSPKSGHDTVSWYQQALGQGPQFIFQYYEEEERQRGNFPDRFSGHQFPNYSSELNVNALLLGDSALYLCASSWGGHYEQYFGPGTRLTVT.

The chain uses TRBV27 and TRBJ2-1; the D gene could be TRBD1 or TRBD2 (5 bases each). Trimming removed 8 bases at V and 7 bases at J, with 18 bases between. CDR1 and CDR2 (germline): MNHEY, SMNVEV (reference sequence). This CDR3 is built from 14 residues. The CDR3: CASEGRTGENEQFF. In DNA, the CDR3 is TGTGCCAGCGAGGGGCGGACTGGGGAAAATGAGCAGTTCTTC.

This clone was seen only once. The chain uses TRBV27 and TRBJ2-7; 11 bases align to TRBD1. Losses at the gene ends were 2 bases for V and 3 bases for J; bases not matched to a gene: 6. Germline V gives CDR1 MNHEY, CDR2 SMNVEV (reference sequence). The CDR3 loop spans 16 amino acids. The CDR3 coding sequence is TGTGCCAGCAGTTTACCCGGGACAGGGGGTATCTACGAGCAGTACTTC. Amino acids: CASSLPGTGGIYEQYF.

The chain recombines TRBV27 with TRBJ1-2; D gene ambiguous. Germline loops: CDR1 MNHEY, CDR2 SMNVEV (reference sequence). V lost 0 bases, J lost 0 bases, and 5 bases lay in between. CDR3 length: 14 amino acids. The CDR3 DNA is TGTGCCAGCAGTTTATCGTATCCTAACTATGGCTACACCTTC. This translates into CASSLSYPNYGYTF.

The chain carries TRBV11-2 and TRBJ1-4; perhaps TRBD1 as D (6 bases). The length of the CDR3 is 15 residues. Deletions cut 0 bases from V and 3 bases from J, with 8 bases between. Looked up from germline, CDR1 is SGHAT and CDR2 is FQNNGV. CDR3 DNA: TGTGCCAGCAGCTTAGATTACAGGGCTAATGAAAAACTGTTTTTT. This gives the protein CASSLDYRANEKLFF.